The T cell receptor (beta chain) described here comes from a study of tumor-infiltrating lymphocytes in oesophageal squamous cell carcinoma listed by TCRdb under 2016. CDR1 and CDR2 are read off the germline V gene as ENHRY and SYGVKD. The CDR3 contains 15 residues, cysteine and phenylalanine counted. Just the 45-base CDR3 DNA is kept, in frame starting at base 1. On this clonotype itself: It has no known antigen specificity. One base away there is no much larger clone; base qualities are not given.

Receptor amplification or capture employed PCR. Sequencing was performed on an Illumina HiSeq 2000. TCRdb itself trimmed the public reads at Q25 with fastp, ran MiXCR and retained productive beta chains. Identical CDR3 protein sequences are pooled into one entry, listed with their most common genes and DNA. This sample comprises approximately 20,000 distinct CDR3 sequences, roughly 40% of them detected only once. The ten largest clones capture 35% to 50% of the sample. This receptor was identified in a male donor with esophageal squamous cell carcinoma. In this chain, TRBV10-3 is recombined with TRBJ2-4; 8 nucleotides in the junction match TRBD1. The J call may be incorrect, as the DNA end agrees better with TRBJ2-1. Sequencing was done on a sample of esophageal tumor tissue. The sequenced DNA: TGTGCCATCAGTCCCCCCCAGGGGGCTACCCATGAGCAGTTCTTC. Its translation reads: CAISPPQGATHEQFF.